The present T cell receptor (beta chain) was sequenced within a study of PD-L1 blockade in urothelial cancer. Study-wide context: Blood samples had a median of 141,255 T cells.

CDR1 and CDR2 (germline): SEHNR, FQNEAQ (reference sequence). The CDR3 runs to 14 residues. Trimming removed 4 bases at V and 2 bases at J, with 11 bases between. Clones were sequenced by immunoSEQ multiplex PCR, and TCRdb holds only the in-frame ones, with some missing. The sample carries some 100,000 clones, 70% to 90% recorded once. The time point: pretreatment peripheral blood. Per-patient samples, pretreatment and on-treatment, numbered 1 to 8. The chain employs TRBV7-9 and TRBJ1-1, with a weak D call TRBD1 (5 bases). This sequence was found in a woman older than 75 with urothelial cancer. The sequenced sample was PBMCs, obtained around atezolizumab (anti-PD-L1) treatment. This CDR3 reads CASSSLGQNTEAFF. The DNA of the CDR3 is TGTGCCAGCAGCTCTCTGGGGCAAAACACTGAAGCTTTCTTT.